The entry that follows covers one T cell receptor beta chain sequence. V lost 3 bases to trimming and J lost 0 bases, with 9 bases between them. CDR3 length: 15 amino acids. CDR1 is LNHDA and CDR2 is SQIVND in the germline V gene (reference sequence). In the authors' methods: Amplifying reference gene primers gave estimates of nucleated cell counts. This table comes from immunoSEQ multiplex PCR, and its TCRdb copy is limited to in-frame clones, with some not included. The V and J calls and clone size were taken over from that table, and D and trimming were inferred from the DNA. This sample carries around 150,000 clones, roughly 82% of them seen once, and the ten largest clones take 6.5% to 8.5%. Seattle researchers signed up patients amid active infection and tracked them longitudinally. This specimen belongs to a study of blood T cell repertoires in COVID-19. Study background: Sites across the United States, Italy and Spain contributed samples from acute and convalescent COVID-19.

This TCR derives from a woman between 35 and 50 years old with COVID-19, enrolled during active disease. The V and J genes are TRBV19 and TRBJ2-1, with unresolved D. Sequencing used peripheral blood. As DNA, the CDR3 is TGTGCCAGTAGTATCGGTAGTAGCTCCTACAATGAGCAGTTCTTC. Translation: CASSIGSSSYNEQFF. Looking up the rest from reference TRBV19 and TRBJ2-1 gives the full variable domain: DGGITQSPKYLFRKEGQNVTLSCEQNLNHDAMYWYRQDPGQGLRLIYYSQIVNDFQKGDIAEGYSVSREKKESFPLTVTSAQKNPTAFYLCASSIGSSSYNEQFFGPGTRLTVL.